The rows below give T cell receptor beta chains drawn from one sample of a study of technical replicates of blood from a few donors. Method: immunoSEQ multiplex PCR; TCRdb's copy keeps in-frame clones and lacks some. The repertoire consists of about 100,000 clones, with about 94% occurring once and the leading ten covering 0.2% to 0.25%. Source material: T cells isolated from PBMCs. The receptors originated from a human donor in good health. The CDR3 runs from the conserved cysteine through the conserved F or W. Each record gives: clone size, V gene, J gene, CDR3 length, D gene, CDR3 DNA, CDR3 protein. The D gene is left open where the match is weak. Clone size is not always given. Where it is, it says once, few, many or a class for expanded clones.

clone size: NA; V gene: TRBV5-1; J gene: TRBJ2-7; CDR3 length: 15; D gene: TRBD2; CDR3 DNA: TGCGCCAGCAGTACGGCGGGAGGTGGCTCCTACGAGCAGTACTTC; CDR3 protein: CASSTAGGGSYEQYF
clone size: NA; V gene: TRBV6-5; J gene: TRBJ1-1; CDR3 length: 13; D gene: NA; CDR3 DNA: TGTGCCAGCAGGAAGCAGGGGAACACTGAAGCTTTCTTT; CDR3 protein: CASRKQGNTEAFF
clone size: NA; V gene: TRBV29-1; J gene: TRBJ2-5; CDR3 length: 14; D gene: NA; CDR3 DNA: TGCAGCGTTGGAGCGGGCCTGTACCAAGAGACCCAGTACTTC; CDR3 protein: CSVGAGLYQETQYF
clone size: NA; V gene: TRBV4-1; J gene: TRBJ2-2; CDR3 length: 16; D gene: TRBD2; CDR3 DNA: TGCGCCAGCAGCAGGGAGGGACGGGCGAACACCGGGGAGCTGTTTTTT; CDR3 protein: CASSREGRANTGELFF
clone size: NA; V gene: TRBV11-3; J gene: TRBJ2-7; CDR3 length: 13; D gene: NA; CDR3 DNA: TGTGCCAGCAGCTTAGGGGAGCCCTACGAGCAGTACTTC; CDR3 protein: CASSLGEPYEQYF
clone size: NA; V gene: TRBV5-4; J gene: TRBJ1-2; CDR3 length: 13; D gene: TRBD1; CDR3 DNA: TGTGCCAGCAGCTACTACAGGGGGCTCGGCTACACCTTC; CDR3 protein: CASSYYRGLGYTF
clone size: NA; V gene: TRBV7-7; J gene: TRBJ2-3; CDR3 length: 16; D gene: NA; CDR3 DNA: TGTGCTAGCAGCCGAAGTAGCGGATCAGGCACAGATACGCAGTATTTT; CDR3 protein: CASSRSSGSGTDTQYF
clone size: NA; V gene: TRBV4-1; J gene: TRBJ1-1; CDR3 length: 14; D gene: NA; CDR3 DNA: TGCGCCAGCAGGCTTGGTTGGCGGGGCACTGAAGCTTTCTTT; CDR3 protein: CASRLGWRGTEAFF
clone size: NA; V gene: TRBV19; J gene: TRBJ2-2; CDR3 length: 14; D gene: TRBD2; CDR3 DNA: TGTGCCAGTACCCCGACGGGGGGGATCGGGGAGCTGTTTTTT; CDR3 protein: CASTPTGGIGELFF
clone size: NA; V gene: TRBV11-2; J gene: TRBJ2-7; CDR3 length: 13; D gene: NA; CDR3 DNA: TGTGCCAGCGACGGGACTGATTCCTACGAGCAGTACTTC; CDR3 protein: CASDGTDSYEQYF
clone size: NA; V gene: TRBV27; J gene: TRBJ2-7; CDR3 length: 16; D gene: TRBD1; CDR3 DNA: TGTGCCAGCAGTTTCGGGACAGGGGTTAAGGCCTACGAGCAGTACTTC; CDR3 protein: CASSFGTGVKAYEQYF
clone size: once; V gene: TRBV18; J gene: TRBJ1-6; CDR3 length: 15; D gene: NA; CDR3 DNA: TGTGCCAGCTCACGGGCCGAACAGGCCAATTCACCCCTCCACTTT; CDR3 protein: CASSRAEQANSPLHF
clone size: NA; V gene: TRBV7-2; J gene: TRBJ2-1; CDR3 length: 16; D gene: TRBD2; CDR3 DNA: TGTGCCAGCAGCTTAGCGGGACTAGCTGTTTACAATGAGCAGTTCTTC; CDR3 protein: CASSLAGLAVYNEQFF
clone size: NA; V gene: TRBV4-1; J gene: TRBJ2-7; CDR3 length: 13; D gene: NA; CDR3 DNA: TGCGCCAGCAGCCAAACAGGGTCCTACGAGCAGTACTTC; CDR3 protein: CASSQTGSYEQYF
clone size: NA; V gene: TRBV27; J gene: TRBJ2-2; CDR3 length: 14; D gene: TRBD1; CDR3 DNA: TGTGCCAGCAGTGGTCAGGGGGCCACCGGGGAGCTGTTTTTT; CDR3 protein: CASSGQGATGELFF
clone size: NA; V gene: TRBV6-5; J gene: TRBJ2-1; CDR3 length: 13; D gene: NA; CDR3 DNA: TGTGCCAGCAGTTACTCGACAGGAGATGAGCAGTTCTTC; CDR3 protein: CASSYSTGDEQFF
clone size: few; V gene: TRBV6-1; J gene: TRBJ2-3; CDR3 length: 13; D gene: NA; CDR3 DNA: TGTGCCAGCAGTGGGGGCAGCCCAGATACGCAGTATTTT; CDR3 protein: CASSGGSPDTQYF
clone size: once; V gene: TRBV19; J gene: TRBJ2-7; CDR3 length: 14; D gene: TRBD1; CDR3 DNA: TGTGCCAGTAGTATTCGGACAGGGAACGGCGAGCAGTACTTC; CDR3 protein: CASSIRTGNGEQYF
clone size: NA; V gene: TRBV6-1; J gene: TRBJ2-7; CDR3 length: 14; D gene: NA; CDR3 DNA: TGTGCCAGCAGCCTTACTGATATTACCTACGAGCAGTACTTC; CDR3 protein: CASSLTDITYEQYF
clone size: NA; V gene: TRBV6-6; J gene: TRBJ2-7; CDR3 length: 15; D gene: TRBD2; CDR3 DNA: TGTGCCAGCAGCCCGAGCGGGAGAGGTACCTACGAGCAGTACTTC; CDR3 protein: CASSPSGRGTYEQYF
clone size: NA; V gene: TRBV5-1; J gene: TRBJ2-5; CDR3 length: 17; D gene: NA; CDR3 DNA: TGCGCCAGCAGCTTGGGGGTCCTAGCCAGAACTGGGGAGACCCAGTACTTC; CDR3 protein: CASSLGVLARTGETQYF
clone size: NA; V gene: TRBV5-6; J gene: TRBJ2-7; CDR3 length: 17; D gene: TRBD1; CDR3 DNA: TGTGCCAGCAGCAATAATTGGCGTCGGACAGGGACCTACGAGCAGTACTTC; CDR3 protein: CASSNNWRRTGTYEQYF
clone size: NA; V gene: TRBV18; J gene: TRBJ2-3; CDR3 length: 18; D gene: TRBD1; CDR3 DNA: TGTGCCAGCTCACCCTCCCGGACAGGGGGAACCACCACAGATACGCAGTATTTT; CDR3 protein: CASSPSRTGGTTTDTQYF
clone size: NA; V gene: TRBV2; J gene: TRBJ2-6; CDR3 length: 18; D gene: TRBD1; CDR3 DNA: TGTGCCAGCAGCTATATAGGACAGGGAGAGGCTGGGGCCAACGTCCTGACTTTC; CDR3 protein: CASSYIGQGEAGANVLTF
clone size: NA; V gene: TRBV6-6; J gene: TRBJ2-2; CDR3 length: 16; D gene: TRBD1; CDR3 DNA: TGTGCCAGCAGTACTACCGTAACAGGGGGCACCGGGGAGCTGTTTTTT; CDR3 protein: CASSTTVTGGTGELFF
clone size: NA; V gene: TRBV11-3; J gene: TRBJ1-1; CDR3 length: 13; D gene: TRBD1; CDR3 DNA: TGTGCCAGCAGCTTAGGTGGGACAGGCGAAGCTTTCTTT; CDR3 protein: CASSLGGTGEAFF
clone size: NA; V gene: TRBV5-1; J gene: TRBJ2-3; CDR3 length: 16; D gene: TRBD2; CDR3 DNA: TGCGCCAGCAGCTTGGGCCTAGCGGGGGCCACAGATACGCAGTATTTT; CDR3 protein: CASSLGLAGATDTQYF
clone size: NA; V gene: TRBV28; J gene: TRBJ2-3; CDR3 length: 11; D gene: NA; CDR3 DNA: TGTGCCAGCAGCCTGTCAGATACGCAGTATTTT; CDR3 protein: CASSLSDTQYF